This T cell receptor (beta chain) stems from a study of blood T cell repertoires in COVID-19. CDR1 and CDR2 from the germline V gene are SGHTA and FQGNSA. There are 15 residues in the CDR3. Unmatched junction bases numbered 8, after V lost 5 bases and J lost 1 base. Sequencing used immunoSEQ multiplex PCR; TCRdb keeps in-frame clones, though not all of them. The table includes about 94,000 clones, 65% to 85% detected once. This clone showed up just a few times. The chain combines TRBV7-2 with TRBJ2-7; 7 nucleotides agree with TRBD1. This sequence was found in a man aged 55 to 70 with acute or convalescent COVID-19. Material for sequencing was peripheral blood. CDR3: CASSARQGPSYEQYF. The CDR3 DNA sequence: TGTGCCAGCAGCGCCAGACAGGGACCTTCCTACGAGCAGTACTTC. The variable domain in full, with the rest retrieved from reference TRBV7-2 and TRBJ2-7, is GAGVSQSPSNKVTEKGKDVELRCDPISGHTALYWYRQSLGQGLEFLIYFQGNSAPDKSGLPSDRFSAERTGGSVSTLTIQRTQQEDSAVYLCASSARQGPSYEQYFGPGTRLTVT.